The clone carrying this TCR beta chain was detected only once. These data are taken from a study of technical replicates of blood from a handful of donors. CDR1 MNHEY and CDR2 SVGAGI come from the germline V gene. The V gene lost 5 bases and the J gene lost 1 base, with 12 bases spanning the gap. CDR3 size: 15 residues. Produced via immunoSEQ multiplex PCR; TCRdb's table is partial and in-frame only. The sample yields 67,000 or so clones, around 95% seen once. The sequencing input was T cells isolated from PBMCs. The J gene is TRBJ1-5, the V gene TRBV6-5, with D possibly TRBD1 on 5 matching bases. The sequence derives from a human donor in good health. CDR3 sequence: CASSLTGESNQPQHF. The CDR3 coding sequence is TGTGCCAGCAGTCTAACGGGGGAGAGCAATCAGCCCCAGCATTTT.